This T cell receptor (beta chain) was retrieved from a study of T cell responses to AZD1222 COVID-19 vaccine. The study's findings and limits: Reports indicate that nearly half of spike-specific TCRs are directed at unmutated variant regions. There were vaccine-associated CD4 TCRs across spike, dominant at 160-218 and 743-854. Donors were mostly white British, more females; clonal diversity possibly underestimated.

About this clone: What it recognizes is unknown.

Clones were read by immunoSEQ multiplex PCR, and TCRdb kept only the in-frame ones, dropping some. The sample consists of some 170,000 clones, 90% to 95% of them appearing once. Deletions cut 0 bases from V and 9 bases from J, with 17 bases between. CDR3 length: 15 residues. Germline CDR1 is MNHEY and CDR2 is SVGEGT. The chain carries TRBV6-2 or TRBV6-3 and TRBJ1-2, with no clear D. Sequencing used peripheral blood, obtained 28 days after the second AZD1222 dose. The sequence came from an adult who received the AZD1222 COVID-19 vaccine. CDR3 residues: CASSYSPTEYYSYTF. Here the CDR3 DNA reads TGTGCCAGCAGTTACTCTCCCACAGAGTACTACAGCTACACCTTC.